These T cell receptor beta chains were read from a single sample in a study of cytomegalovirus exposure and HLA in healthy donors. The protocol was immunoSEQ multiplex PCR, while the TCRdb copy is restricted to in-frame clones and leaves out a portion. Its table lists some 70,000 clones. Material: PBMCs. The receptors here all came from a boy younger than 18 in good health and CMV-seronegative. CDR3s include the opening cysteine and the closing phenylalanine or tryptophan. A D gene is named only where the DNA matches it firmly.

>TRBJ1-2|TRBD1|TRBV19
TGTGCCAGTAGTCCCGACAGGGATGGCTACACCTTC
CASSPDRDGYTF
>TRBJ1-1|.|TRBV5-4
TGTGCCAGCAGCTTGGTCCGGGATACCACTGAAGCTTTCTTT
CASSLVRDTTEAFF
>TRBJ2-5|.|TRBV15
TGTGCCACCAGCAGACCTCATTGGACAGAAAAAGAGACCCAGTACTTC
CATSRPHWTEKETQYF
>TRBJ2-5|.|TRBV19
TGTGCCAGCGCCTCAGGGGGGACGTTTCGGGAGACCCAGTACTTC
CASASGGTFRETQYF
>TRBJ2-2|.|TRBV7-2
TGTGCCAGCAGCCCTGAGAGGGCGGACACCGGGGAGCTGTTTTTT
CASSPERADTGELFF
>TRBJ2-3|.|TRBV2
TGTGCCAGCAGTGAGGAGAACAACCCAACAGATACGCAGTATTTT
CASSEENNPTDTQYF
>TRBJ1-1|.|TRBV5-1
TGCGCCAGCAGCTTGGCGGGGTTTATAGGGAACACTGAAGCTTTCTTT
CASSLAGFIGNTEAFF
>TRBJ1-5|TRBD1|TRBV7-6
TGTGCCAGCAGCCCGAAGACAGGGGGCTGGGATCAGCCCCAGCATTTT
CASSPKTGGWDQPQHF
>TRBJ2-2|TRBD1|TRBV19
TGTGCCAGTAGACTGACAGGGGGCGGCACCGGGGAGCTGTTTTTT
CASRLTGGGTGELFF
>TRBJ1-1|TRBD1|TRBV4-2
TGTGCCAGCAGCCAATGGGGACAGAGAGGTGAAGCTTTCTTT
CASSQWGQRGEAFF
>TRBJ2-7|.|TRBV2
TGTGCCAGCAGTGGGCGGTTCTCCTACGAGCAGTACTTC
CASSGRFSYEQYF
>TRBJ1-4|.|TRBV6-1
TGTGCCAGCAGGGGGGGAGCAACTAATGAAAAACTGTTTTTT
CASRGGATNEKLFF
>TRBJ2-7|.|TRBV7-2
TGTGCCAGCAGCCCCGGGGGTGGATTATCCGGGCAGTACTTC
CASSPGGGLSGQYF
>TRBJ1-2|TRBD1|TRBV30
TGTGCCTGGAGTAACAGGGGGGACTATGGCTACACCTTC
CAWSNRGDYGYTF
>TRBJ2-1|.|TRBV7-3
TGTGCCAGCAGCTTAATTCCGGGGGTCCGCTACAATGAGCAGTTCTTC
CASSLIPGVRYNEQFF
>TRBJ1-2|.|TRBV5-1
TGCGCCAGCAGCTTGGACTGGCAGGGTAACTATGGCTACACCTTC
CASSLDWQGNYGYTF
>TRBJ2-5|TRBD2|TRBV30
TGTGCCTGGAGTGTATTGGGAGGGAGCGGAGAGACCCAGTACTTC
CAWSVLGGSGETQYF
>TRBJ2-7|TRBD2|TRBV19
TGTGCCAGTAGCGAAACCCGACTAGCGAAAAAGCAGTACTTC
CASSETRLAKKQYF
>TRBJ2-7|.|TRBV29-1
TGCAGCGTTTATACTGACAGGTCCTACGAGCAGTACTTC
CSVYTDRSYEQYF
>TRBJ1-5|TRBD1|TRBV28
TGTGCCAGCATCAAAACGGGACAGCCGCATCAGCCCCAGCATTTT
CASIKTGQPHQPQHF
>TRBJ2-7|TRBD2|TRBV9
TGTGCCAGCAGCGTAGGTGGCGGGGGGAACTACGAGCAGTACTTC
CASSVGGGGNYEQYF
>TRBJ2-1|.|TRBV19
TGTGCCAGTAGTATGACTCGTTCCGACAATGAGCAGTTCTTC
CASSMTRSDNEQFF
>TRBJ2-5|.|TRBV10-3
TGTGCCATCAGTGAATCTGGGGGGTCCCAAGAGACCCAGTACTTC
CAISESGGSQETQYF
>TRBJ1-5|TRBD1|TRBV5-6
TGTGCCAGCGCGCCAGTTTCGGGCAAAGGGACAGGGAGAGGACAGCCCCAGCATTTT
CASAPVSGKGTGRGQPQHF
>TRBJ2-7|TRBD1|TRBV14
TGTGCCAGCAGTAGGGACAGGGGGCGTGAGCAGTACTTC
CASSRDRGREQYF
>TRBJ2-2|TRBD2|TRBV9
TGTGCCAGCAGCGCCCGACTAGCGGGGAAAACGAACACCGGGGAGCTGTTTTTT
CASSARLAGKTNTGELFF
>TRBJ1-2|TRBD1|TRBV30
TGTGCCTGGAGTCTACTACAGGGGGGCCCGGGCTATGGCTACACCTTC
CAWSLLQGGPGYGYTF
>TRBJ1-1|TRBD1|TRBV5-5
TGTGCCAGCAGCTTCCAGGGGGGCACTGAAGCTTTCTTT
CASSFQGGTEAFF
>TRBJ1-1|TRBD1|TRBV2
TGTGCCAGCAGCGGACAGGGCTACACTGAAGCTTTCTTT
CASSGQGYTEAFF
>TRBJ1-4|TRBD1|TRBV4-2
TGTGCCAGCAGCCAAGTACAAAGTGGAGGGGGCTCTGGAAAACTGTTTTTT
CASSQVQSGGGSGKLFF
>TRBJ2-5|TRBD1|TRBV7-9
TGTGCCAGCAGCTACGCCGGGACAGGGGAAGAGACCCAGTACTTC
CASSYAGTGEETQYF
>TRBJ1-5|.|TRBV30
TGTGCCTGGACCCAGACAGGCCGCCTTTCTAATCAGCCCCAGCATTTT
CAWTQTGRLSNQPQHF
>TRBJ2-5|.|TRBV5-1
TGCGCCAGCAGCCAGGGACACTTGGGAGAGACCCAGTACTTC
CASSQGHLGETQYF
>TRBJ1-5|.|TRBV19
TGTGCCAGTAGTATTGTTTTTATCAATCAGCCCCAGCATTTT
CASSIVFINQPQHF
>TRBJ1-6|.|TRBV6-5
TGTGCCAGCAGGCCCCTGGGCGATTCACCCCTCCACTTT
CASRPLGDSPLHF
>TRBJ1-1|TRBD1|TRBV6-1
TGTGCCAGCAACCCCCACAGGGGCCCTGAAGCTTTCTTT
CASNPHRGPEAFF
>TRBJ1-3|.|TRBV18
TGTGCCAGCTCACCCAGGGGTTTTACTGGAAACACCATATATTTT
CASSPRGFTGNTIYF
>TRBJ1-2|.|TRBV18
TGTGCCAGCTCACTAACTTCGGAGAGACCGTCCCGAAAATATGGCTACACCTTC
CASSLTSERPSRKYGYTF
>TRBJ1-2|TRBD1|TRBV18
TGTGCCAGCTCACCCCGTGAGGGGGCAAACTATGGCTACACCTTC
CASSPREGANYGYTF